This T cell receptor beta chain was observed in a study of cytomegalovirus exposure and HLA in healthy donors. Study in general: T cells numbering around 190 million yielded 117 million unique TCR beta sequences in an earlier analysis. Study-level points and caveats: Beyond CMV serostatus, there was no information to go on about immune exposure.

In the PCR, 60 Vbeta and 13 Jbeta primers were used. Clones were sequenced by immunoSEQ multiplex PCR, and TCRdb holds only the in-frame ones, with some missing. The data hold around 140,000 clones, with approximately 87% observed a single time. Germline V gene data show CDR1 as SEHNR and CDR2 as FQNEAQ (reference sequence). Trimming at V came to 4 bases and at J to 5 bases, leaving 7 bases not matched to a gene. The CDR3 has 15 amino acids. On this clone itself: Antigen unknown.

The V gene is TRBV7-9, the J gene TRBJ1-5, with 8 bases fitting TRBD1. Sequenced input: PBMCs. The clonotype originates from a man aged 40-49 years in good health and CMV-seronegative. The CDR3 loop is CASSSGTGGHQPQHF. The CDR3 DNA follows: TGTGCCAGCAGCTCGGGGACAGGAGGGCATCAGCCCCAGCATTTT. The full variable domain, rest sourced from reference TRBV7-9 and TRBJ1-5, is DTGVSQNPRHKITKRGQNVTFRCDPISEHNRLYWYRQTLGQGPEFLTYFQNEAQLEKSRLLSDRFSAERPKGSFSTLEIQRTEQGDSAMYLCASSSGTGGHQPQHFGDGTRLSIL.